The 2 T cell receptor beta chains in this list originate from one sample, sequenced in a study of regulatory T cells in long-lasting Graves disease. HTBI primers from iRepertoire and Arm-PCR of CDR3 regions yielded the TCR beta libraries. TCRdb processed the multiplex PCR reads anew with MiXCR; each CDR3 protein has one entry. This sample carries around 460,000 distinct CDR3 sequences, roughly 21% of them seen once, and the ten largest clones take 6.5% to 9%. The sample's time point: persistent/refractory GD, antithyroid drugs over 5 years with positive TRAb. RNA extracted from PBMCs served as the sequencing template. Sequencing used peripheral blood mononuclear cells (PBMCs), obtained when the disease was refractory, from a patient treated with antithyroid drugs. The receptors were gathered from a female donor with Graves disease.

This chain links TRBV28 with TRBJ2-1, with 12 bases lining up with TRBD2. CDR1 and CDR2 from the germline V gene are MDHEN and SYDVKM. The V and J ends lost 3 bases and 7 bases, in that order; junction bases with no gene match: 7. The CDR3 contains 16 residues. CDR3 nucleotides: TGTGCCAGCAGTTTCCCTGGACTAGCGGGATTTAATGAGCAGTTCTTC. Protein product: CASSFPGLAGFNEQFF.

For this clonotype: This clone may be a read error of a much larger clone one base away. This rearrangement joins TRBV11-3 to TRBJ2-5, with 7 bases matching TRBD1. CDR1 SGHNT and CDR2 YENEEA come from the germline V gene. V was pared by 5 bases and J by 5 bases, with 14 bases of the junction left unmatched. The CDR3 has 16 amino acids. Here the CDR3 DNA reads TGTGCCAGCAGCCCAACCGTAAGACAGGGTTATGAGACCCAGTACTTC. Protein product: CASSPTVRQGYETQYF.